This T cell receptor beta chain was sequenced in a study of cytomegalovirus exposure and HLA in healthy donors (dated by TCRdb to about 2017). Context from the whole study: The 650 to 800 repertoires of the first cohort and the roughly 120 validation repertoires were produced on the same platform, according to a later analysis. The study was designed to test whether signatures of past pathogen exposure could be identified by cataloging public T cell receptors. Besides the first cohort of 550 to 750 subjects, a separate validation cohort made up of 120 different subjects was used. High-throughput TCR immunosequencing, statistical association of individual TCRs with disease status, and machine learning were combined to predict cytomegalovirus infection status.

On the study overall, not on this receptor specifically: A later analysis had no HLA typing for the validation cohort, so co-occurrence there was scored across all 130 or so repertoires. Cytomegalovirus status was reported to be diagnosed by the classifier with high specificity and sensitivity in both the original and validation cohorts. It was suggested by the authors that the approach could potentially be generalized to other disease states and immunological phenotypes. The study listed around 160 TCR beta chains as associated with cytomegalovirus. In a later analysis, TCRs clustered in the first cohort were found to also tend to co-occur in the 120 or so validation repertoires, with about 93% of cluster scores above 0. Most TCR sequences were observed very rarely across donors, whereas some public TCRs were present in many individuals. In vitro tests confirmed that a few of the cytomegalovirus-associated TCR beta chains recognize cytomegalovirus antigens.

Separate from the roughly 630-subject first cohort, the validation cohort of roughly 110 subjects was the group to which the donors belonged. Points on this clone: No cognate antigen has been identified for it. Base-call qualities are not available, and no considerably larger clone is one nucleotide away.

Library preparation was by the immunoSEQ multiplex PCR assay. The study's processing was this. A statistical classification framework was built for diagnosing cytomegalovirus status from the catalog of TCR beta chain sequences. The table was pulled from immuneACCESS by TCRdb, which kept in-frame rearrangements only. Such tables lose some clones; where checked, under half of the loss comes from unresolved V genes, and the rest has no known cause. V, J and clone size were drawn from that table, and D and trimming were deduced from the DNA. For this sample there are around 300,000 clones; approximately 88% appear just once. Approximately 0.9% of the sample is held by the ten biggest clonotypes. Based on the germline V gene (reference sequence), the CDR1 and CDR2 sequences are SEHNR and FQNEAQ. V ends up 5 bases short and J 7 bases short, with an unmatched junction base count of 9. CDR3 length: 15 amino acids, cysteine to phenylalanine. Of all the DNA, just the CDR3 is kept, 45 bases in frame from base 1.

The sequence links TRBV7-9 to TRBJ1-4, with 8 bases matching TRBD1. The sequence derives from a man aged 25 to 40 in good health and CMV-seronegative. Source material: PBMCs. Here is the DNA: TGTGCCAGCAGCGGGCCCGGACAGGGTGGTGAAAAACTGTTTTTT. Its protein product is CASSGPGQGGEKLFF.